A selection of T cell receptor beta chains follows, all from one sample in a study of blood T cell repertoires in COVID-19. Using immunoSEQ multiplex PCR, the repertoire was profiled, and TCRdb retains in-frame clones only, with some absent. The table includes around 18,000 clones, around 80% detected once. The sequencing input was peripheral blood. The origin of the receptors is an elderly man with acute or convalescent COVID-19. The conserved cysteine and the conserved F or W are not part of the CDR3 here.

J,V,CDR3
TRBJ2-5,TRBV7-2,ASSRGQAQETQY
TRBJ2-4,TRBV19,ASSETSGGAKNIQY
TRBJ1-5,TRBV7-2,ASSFRDRNQPQH
TRBJ1-6,TRBV9,ASSKQGTALGSPLH
TRBJ1-5,TRBV10-2,ASSYNSVGGNQPQH
TRBJ1-1,TRBV18,ASSPQTGGDAEAF
TRBJ2-5,TRBV11-3,ASSHRAGAHETQY
TRBJ2-1,TRBV3-1/TRBV3-2,ASSPYASGVFVQF
TRBJ2-2,TRBV5-1,ATGSVAGGPGTGELF
TRBJ1-5,TRBV6-1,ASSEQESGPQH
TRBJ2-3,TRBV5-8,ASSLAAVRGLTDTQY
TRBJ2-5,TRBV24-1,ATSDFGLAGDRETQY
TRBJ2-5,TRBV2,ASSAAWGVGETQY
TRBJ1-6,TRBV5-6,ASSSPFVGGPLH
TRBJ1-2,TRBV2,ASSERGWGYGYT
TRBJ1-6,TRBV6-1,ASSAREQYRSSYNSPLH
TRBJ2-7,TRBV3-1/TRBV3-2,ASSQGLAGATYEQY
TRBJ2-7,TRBV7-9,ASSSRGQGAYEQY
TRBJ2-1,TRBV12-5,ASGLGLAGGRSSYNEQF
TRBJ1-2,TRBV27,ASSFVQGAGRFYGYT
TRBJ1-1,TRBV11-2,ASSLDPGGAF
TRBJ1-2,TRBV9,ASSAGQESYGYT
TRBJ1-2,TRBV29-1,SVAGDLANYGYT
TRBJ1-1,TRBV6-5,ASSYRTQRGNTEAF
TRBJ2-5,TRBV7-2,ASSPRVRETQY
TRBJ1-6,TRBV3-1/TRBV3-2,ASSQVKEASPLH
TRBJ2-3,TRBV30,AWSSWTSGYTDTQY
TRBJ1-5,TRBV30,AWSVGGSFDQPQH
TRBJ1-1,TRBV3-1/TRBV3-2,ASRHGELNTEAF
TRBJ2-5,TRBV3-1/TRBV3-2,ASSPGLAGGSGETQY
TRBJ2-7,TRBV6-5,ASSTRTGGQYEQY
TRBJ1-6,TRBV11-2,ASSFLGDRDKGSPLH
TRBJ2-2,TRBV29-1,SVGGTSTTGELF
TRBJ2-2,TRBV2,ASSETGGSNTGELF
TRBJ1-2,TRBV28,ASSPVRRAGNYGYT
TRBJ2-3,TRBV30,ASDRAKADTQY
TRBJ2-7,TRBV7-2,ASSFYRDEQY
TRBJ1-4,TRBV7-2,ASSYYSEEKLF